The source of this TCR beta chain is a study of blood T cell repertoires in COVID-19. The overall study: Sites in the United States, Italy and Spain provided acute and convalescent COVID-19 samples. Sources were T cells, B-cell-depleted T cells, or PBMCs; the material itself was cDNA or gDNA.

Study processing details: Using reference gene primer amplification, nucleated cell counts were estimated. Repertoires were generated with immunoSEQ multiplex PCR, while TCRdb's copy carries only in-frame clones and drops some. The V and J calls and clone size were taken over from that table, and D and trimming were inferred from the DNA. The repertoire holds some 210,000 clones, 75% to 90% seen once, with around 6% in the top ten. V was cut by 4 bases and J by 1 base, with 2 bases left in between. The CDR3 loop spans 12 amino acids. CDR1 is SGDLS and CDR2 is YYNGEE in the germline V gene. This clone turned up a few times.

V and J are TRBV9 and TRBJ2-2; D ambiguous. The sequence was collected from a man aged 55 to 70 who had recovered from COVID-19. Sequenced sample: peripheral blood. The CDR3 region has the DNA TGTGCCAGCAGCCTGAACACCGGGGAGCTGTTTTTT. It encodes CASSLNTGELFF.